This passage covers 28 T cell receptor beta chains from one sample sequenced in a study of blood T cell repertoires in COVID-19. The table came from immunoSEQ multiplex PCR; TCRdb's copy has only in-frame clones and leaves some out. The repertoire holds around 360,000 clones, about 90% seen once, with approximately 3.1% in the top ten. Sequences were obtained from PBMCs or T cells enriched from blood (not recorded which). All receptors derive from a woman aged 25 to 39 who had recovered from COVID-19.

The chain couples TRBV28 to TRBJ1-3; D is possibly TRBD1 (5 bases). The V and J ends lost 6 bases and 2 bases respectively, with 17 bases between them. Germline V CDR1 and CDR2: MDHEN, SYDVKM. This CDR3 has 16 amino acids. Here the CDR3 reads CASSPFVQAPGNTIYF. CDR3 DNA sequence: TGTGCCAGCAGCCCTTTCGTACAGGCTCCTGGAAACACCATATATTTT.

The chain is built from TRBV7-9 and TRBJ1-5; 7 positions match TRBD1. Germline trimming cut 5 bases from V and 6 bases from J; bases unmatched to any gene: 10. The CDR3 totals 15 residues. Germline values: CDR1 SEHNR, CDR2 FQNEAQ (reference sequence). CDR3 protein: CASSGGQVAGQPQHF. CDR3 DNA sequence: TGTGCCAGCAGCGGCGGACAGGTGGCAGGTCAGCCCCAGCATTTT.

The rearrangement uses TRBV19 and TRBJ2-2; a possible D gene is TRBD2 (6 bases). Trimming stripped 5 bases from V and 6 bases from J, with 16 bases between. The germline V gene has CDR1 LNHDA and CDR2 SQIVND (reference sequence). The length of the CDR3 is 15 residues. CDR3: CASSVGGSVAGELFF. For the CDR3, the DNA is TGTGCCAGTAGTGTCGGGGGTTCGGTGGCCGGGGAGCTGTTTTTT. Together with reference TRBV19 and TRBJ2-2, the CDR3 gives the full variable domain: DGGITQSPKYLFRKEGQNVTLSCEQNLNHDAMYWYRQDPGQGLRLIYYSQIVNDFQKGDIAEGYSVSREKKESFPLTVTSAQKNPTAFYLCASSVGGSVAGELFFGEGSRLTVL.

The chain links TRBV19 to TRBJ1-1, with D hard to call. This CDR3 spans 12 amino acids. The V end lost 3 bases, the J end lost 7 bases, and 9 bases lay between the germline ends. Germline-derived CDR1 and CDR2 are LNHDA and SQIVND (reference sequence). The CDR3 DNA is TGTGCCAGTAGTATCGGGGTAGTTGAAGCTTTCTTT. Its translation: CASSIGVVEAFF.

The rearrangement joins TRBV3-1 (or the pseudogene TRBV3-2) to TRBJ2-5, with D possibly matching TRBD2 (6 bases). V lost 1 base and J lost 5, with 17 bases in between. The CDR3 runs 16 residues. Germline CDR1 is LGHDT and CDR2 is YNNKEL (reference sequence). The CDR3: CASSQALLAARETQYF. DNA of the CDR3: TGTGCCAGCAGCCAAGCGCTACTAGCCGCTCGGGAGACCCAGTACTTC.

The chain links TRBV10-3 to TRBJ1-2; a weak D match, TRBD1 (5 bases). The germline CDR1 and CDR2 sequences are ENHRY and SYGVKD. V lost 6 bases and J lost 6, with 38 bases in between. The CDR3 is 21 residues long. CDR3 bases: TGTGCCATCAGGATCGATGGACGGGATCGGGGGGGGACCCGAATACAACATGGCTACACCTTC. It yields the protein CAIRIDGRDRGGTRIQHGYTF.

The chain couples TRBV3-1 (or the pseudogene TRBV3-2) to TRBJ2-7, with D possibly TRBD1 on 6 matching bases. Germline V gives CDR1 LGHDT, CDR2 YNNKEL (reference sequence). The CDR3 runs to 14 residues. V lost 0 bases and J 7 bases, leaving 13 bases between the germline ends. The CDR3 sequence is CASSQERITGEQYF. Here the CDR3 DNA reads TGTGCCAGCAGCCAAGAAAGGATCACAGGGGAGCAGTACTTC.

The chain recombines TRBV6-5 with TRBJ2-7, with TRBD2 as a possible D gene (5 bases). The CDR3 loop spans 14 amino acids. V was clipped by 7 bases and J by 2 bases, with 15 bases between them. Germline CDR1 reads MNHEY; CDR2 reads SVGAGI. CDR3 bases: TGTGCCAGCAACCCCCCACTAGTGCCCTACGAGCAGTACTTC. Encoded protein: CASNPPLVPYEQYF.

The rearrangement uses TRBV4-1 and TRBJ2-7, with TRBD2 as a possible D gene (5 bases). The V end lost 1 base, the J end lost 1 base, and 11 bases lay between the germline ends. Germline-derived CDR1 and CDR2 are MGHRA and YSYEKL. The CDR3 covers 15 residues. In DNA form, the CDR3 reads TGCGCCAGCAGCCAAGTGGGTCGGGGATCCTACGAGCAGTACTTC. Amino acids: CASSQVGRGSYEQYF.

This chain links TRBV10-3 with TRBJ2-1; maybe TRBD2 (5 bases). CDR3 size: 13 residues. The germline gives CDR1 ENHRY, CDR2 SYGVKD. V lost 10 bases and J lost 5, with 15 bases in between. The CDR3 region has the DNA TGTGCCAACCGGCCAGCGGACCACAATGAGCAGTTCTTC. It codes for CANRPADHNEQFF.

The chain couples TRBV6-5 to TRBJ1-5, with TRBD1 matching 9 bases. CDR3 length: 15 residues. The germline CDR1 and CDR2 sequences are MNHEY and SVGAGI. Trimming removed 6 bases from V and 1 base from J; junction bases left unmatched: 4. The CDR3 here is CASRRGQGSNQPQHF. The CDR3 DNA reads TGTGCCAGCAGGAGGGGACAGGGAAGCAATCAGCCCCAGCATTTT.

The V gene is TRBV28, the J gene TRBJ2-7; 12 bases map to TRBD2. The germline V gene has CDR1 MDHEN and CDR2 SYDVKM. CDR3 length equals 14 residues. The junction had 6 bases not matched to a gene; V was cut back by 7 bases and J by 5 bases. The CDR3 spells CASTLRTSGNEQYF. The CDR3 DNA sequence: TGTGCCAGCACCCTCAGGACTAGCGGGAACGAGCAGTACTTC.

This clone has a single count. This chain links TRBV7-9 with TRBJ1-2, with a weak D call TRBD1 (6 bases). The V gene's germline CDR1 is SEHNR and CDR2 FQNEAQ (reference sequence). The CDR3 is made up of 15 amino acids. V lost 4 bases and J 5 bases, leaving 17 bases between the germline ends. The CDR3 sequence is CASSYESGTPYGYTF. As DNA, the CDR3 is TGTGCCAGCAGCTACGAATCCGGGACACCGTATGGCTACACCTTC.

The chain employs TRBV27 and TRBJ2-7; D unclear. V shed 5 bases and J shed 0 bases, with 5 bases lying between them. This CDR3 is 12 amino acids long. Germline CDR1 and CDR2: MNHEY and SMNVEV (reference sequence). CDR3 nucleotide sequence: TGTGCCAGCAGTCCTTCCTCCTACGAGCAGTACTTC. Translating gives CASSPSSYEQYF.

V is TRBV18 and J is TRBJ2-3, with 9 positions matching TRBD2. V was pared by 5 bases and J by 7 bases, with 13 bases of the junction left unmatched. Germline-derived CDR1 and CDR2 are KGHSH and LQKENI. This CDR3 comprises 16 residues. CDR3 protein: CASSETSGATEYTQYF. The CDR3 nucleotides read TGTGCCAGCTCAGAGACTAGCGGAGCGACAGAATATACGCAGTATTTT.

V is TRBV28 and J is TRBJ2-3; TRBD1 matches 12 bases. Germline V gene data show CDR1 as MDHEN and CDR2 as SYDVKM. The V gene end was trimmed by 3 bases and the J gene end by 14 bases; junction bases not matched to a gene: 3. The CDR3 has 12 amino acids. The CDR3 region is CASSLGTGGAYF. The CDR3 nucleotides are TGTGCCAGCAGTTTGGGGACAGGGGGCGCGTATTTT.

This CDR3 reads CASSQDVSTGSSYEQYF. CDR3 nucleotide sequence: TGCGCCAGCAGCCAAGATGTAAGCACAGGGAGCTCCTACGAGCAGTACTTC. The chain carries TRBV4-1 and TRBJ2-7; D may be TRBD1 (6 bases). CDR1 is MGHRA, CDR2 YSYEKL, per germline. V lost 0 bases, J lost 0 bases, and 15 bases lay in between. The CDR3 runs to 17 residues.

On this clone itself: The same CDR3 arises from other DNA sequences in this sample as well. The V call is TRBV2, the J call TRBJ1-2; TRBD1 matches 11 bases. Trimming took 6 bases from V and 4 from J; bases not matched to a gene: 1. CDR3 length equals 13 residues. The germline V gene encodes CDR1 SNHLY and CDR2 FYNNEI. This CDR3 reads CASRGTGGYGYTF. The CDR3 coding sequence is TGTGCCAGCAGGGGGACAGGGGGCTATGGCTACACCTTC.

The V gene is TRBV12-3 or TRBV12-4, the J gene TRBJ1-2; maybe TRBD1 (5 bases). The CDR3 has 13 amino acids. The germline V and J ends were trimmed by 6 bases and 5 bases, with 13 bases remaining between them. CDR3 nucleotides: TGTGCCAGCAGCCCTCCCTCAGGGTATGGCTACACCTTC. Amino acids: CASSPPSGYGYTF.

The CDR3 spells CASSQETGDSNQPQHF. CDR3 in DNA: TGCGCCAGCAGCCAAGAGACAGGGGATAGCAATCAGCCCCAGCATTTT. The chain couples TRBV4-1 to TRBJ1-5; 8 bases fit TRBD1. The V segment lost 0 bases and the J segment 0 bases; nucleotides outside the gene matches: 1. This CDR3 comprises 16 residues. Germline assignment: CDR1 MGHRA and CDR2 YSYEKL.

This sequence joins TRBV21-1 and TRBJ1-5; whether TRBD1, the table's D call, matches the DNA was not checked. TRBV21-1 represents a pseudogene. This CDR3 has 18 residues. The CDR3 spells CASRRRTGPLHSNQPQHF. The CDR3 nucleotides read TGTGCCAGCAGACGACGGACAGGCCCTCTTCATAGCAATCAGCCCCAGCATTTT.

About this clone: Relative to the germline gene, one junction end is altered; a read error may explain this. The rearrangement links TRBV7-8 to TRBJ2-7; 9 bases are shared with TRBD2. The CDR3 has 13 amino acids. Germline V lookup: CDR1 SGHVS, CDR2 FQNEAQ. The CDR3 sequence is CASSSRTSATTSF. DNA of the CDR3: TGTGCCAGCAGCTCCCGGACTAGCGCCACAACCAGCTTC.

The chain combines TRBV7-4 with TRBJ2-3, with 10 bases lining up with TRBD2. From germline, CDR1 is SGHVT and CDR2 SQSDAQ. The CDR3 length is 20 residues. J gave up 3 bases and V 1 base, and 16 bases lay outside the gene matches. CDR3 bases: TGTGCCAGCAGCTTAGGCTCAAAAGGAAGCGGGAGGGCCTGGACAGATACGCAGTATTTT. It translates to CASSLGSKGSGRAWTDTQYF.

This clone occurred a few times. The gene calls are TRBV5-4 and TRBJ1-2; TRBD1 aligns across 8 bases. Germline assignment: CDR1 SGHNT and CDR2 YYREEE (reference sequence). Trimming at V came to 5 bases and at J to 7 bases, leaving 10 bases not matched to a gene. The CDR3 covers 14 residues. This CDR3 reads CASSRTGLERGYTF. CDR3 DNA sequence: TGTGCCAGCAGTCGGACAGGGTTGGAGCGTGGCTACACCTTC.

To note about this clone: No DNA is shown, since the ends of the CDR3 on it are uncertain; the CDR3 is the one TCRdb lists. This sequence joins TRBV19 and TRBJ1-1; TRBD1 reflects the table's D call only, with no check against the DNA. CDR1 LNHDA and CDR2 SQIVND come from the germline V gene (reference sequence). With termini counted, the CDR3 has 13 amino acids. This chain's CDR3 is CASSLWTSQEAFF.

This clone was observed a handful of times. This rearrangement joins TRBV7-2 to TRBJ1-3, with D uncertain. The CDR3 loop spans 16 amino acids. The germline V and J ends were trimmed by 1 base and 0 bases, with 10 bases remaining between them. Germline V gives CDR1 SGHTA, CDR2 FQGNSA. CDR3: CASSLGHMNSGNTIYF. DNA of the CDR3: TGTGCCAGCAGCTTAGGTCACATGAACTCTGGAAACACCATATATTTT.

The chain carries TRBV3-1 (or the pseudogene TRBV3-2) and TRBJ1-5; TRBD1 is a possible D gene (6 bases). CDR3 length equals 19 residues. Trimming shortened V by 3 bases and J by 6 bases, and 27 bases separated the two germline ends. The germline V gene has CDR1 LGHDT and CDR2 YNNKEL (reference sequence). CDR3 in amino acids: CASSHAPGVLKMVSQPQHF. The CDR3 DNA follows: TGTGCCAGCAGCCATGCTCCAGGGGTTCTCAAGATGGTTTCTCAGCCCCAGCATTTT.

V usage is TRBV11-2 and J usage is TRBJ2-2; tentative D call: TRBD1 (5 bases). V was trimmed by 3 bases and J by 7 bases, leaving 9 bases between them. Per the germline V gene, CDR1 is SGHAT and CDR2 is FQNNGV. The CDR3 contains 13 residues. CDR3 sequence: CASSFLDIGELFF. In DNA form, the CDR3 reads TGTGCCAGCAGCTTCCTGGACATCGGGGAGCTGTTTTTT.